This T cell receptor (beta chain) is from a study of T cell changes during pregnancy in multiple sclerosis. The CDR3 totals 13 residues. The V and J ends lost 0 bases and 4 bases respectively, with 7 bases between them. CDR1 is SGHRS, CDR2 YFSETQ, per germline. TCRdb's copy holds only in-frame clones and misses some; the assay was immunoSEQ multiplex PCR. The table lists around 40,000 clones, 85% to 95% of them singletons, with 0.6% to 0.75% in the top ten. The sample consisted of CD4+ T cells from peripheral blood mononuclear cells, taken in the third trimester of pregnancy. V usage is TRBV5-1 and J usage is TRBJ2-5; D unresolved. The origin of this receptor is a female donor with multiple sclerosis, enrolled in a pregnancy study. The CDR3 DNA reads TGCGCCAGCAGCTTGGTAGTTGGAGAGACCCAGTACTTC. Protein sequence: CASSLVVGETQYF.